The present entry profiles one TCR beta chain with its context. Its antigen is undetermined. Unique molecular identifiers tagged the TCRbeta library. TCRdb processed the PCR reads anew with MiXCR; each CDR3 protein has one entry. The sample records fewer than 700,000 distinct CDR3 sequences, 13% being singletons. This entry comes from a study of T-cell reconstitution after alpha-beta-depleted transplantation in children. Regarding the study as a whole: Day-60 TCRbeta diversity that was high in some patients was derived from surviving recipient T cells and thymic progenitors. The study reportedly traced alpha-beta T cells about two months after transplant to several hundred expanded graft clones. Among T cells one year after transplant, newly produced cells accounted for most counts and diversity.

Losses at the gene ends were 6 bases for V and 0 bases for J; bases not matched to a gene: 8. The CDR3 is 18 amino acids. The V and J genes are TRBV6-7 and TRBJ2-1; 13 nucleotides match TRBD2. TRBV6-7 is recorded as an ORF, its role being uncertain. The specimen was PBMCs, mostly from graft donor cells, collected 360 days after TCRalphabeta/CD19-depleted stem cell transplant. The source is a male patient under 18 who had a stem cell transplant for acute myeloid leukemia, so the T cells may come from the graft donor. This chain's CDR3 is CASSRPGLAGSSYNEQFF. The CDR3 DNA reads TGTGCCAGCAGCCGTCCGGGACTAGCGGGGAGCTCCTACAATGAGCAGTTCTTC.